This paragraph reports one T cell receptor beta chain. CDR3 length: 12 amino acids. Trimming took 2 bases from V and 10 from J, leaving 9 bases between them. Germline V lookup: CDR1 SGHAT, CDR2 FQNNGV. These data originate in a study of blood T cell repertoires in COVID-19. Study information: The origin of the acute and convalescent COVID-19 samples was the United States, Italy and Spain. PBMCs, B-cell-depleted T cells, or T cells provided the cDNA or gDNA that made up the material.

As handled by the study authors: How many nucleated cells were present was estimated from reference gene primer amplification. Libraries were prepared by immunoSEQ multiplex PCR; TCRdb keeps only in-frame clonotypes and omits some of them. V, J and clone size reflect that table, while D and trimming were determined from the DNA. The profile covers a few hundred thousand clones, with nearly 85% appearing a single time and 7.5% to 9% taken by the ten largest. This chain joins TRBV11-2 and TRBJ1-5; D is possibly TRBD1 (5 bases). The receptor comes from a human donor in a cohort sampled during active COVID-19. Sequencing input: peripheral blood. This chain's CDR3 is CASSLRWGPQHF. DNA of the CDR3: TGTGCCAGCAGCTTAAGGTGGGGCCCCCAGCATTTT.